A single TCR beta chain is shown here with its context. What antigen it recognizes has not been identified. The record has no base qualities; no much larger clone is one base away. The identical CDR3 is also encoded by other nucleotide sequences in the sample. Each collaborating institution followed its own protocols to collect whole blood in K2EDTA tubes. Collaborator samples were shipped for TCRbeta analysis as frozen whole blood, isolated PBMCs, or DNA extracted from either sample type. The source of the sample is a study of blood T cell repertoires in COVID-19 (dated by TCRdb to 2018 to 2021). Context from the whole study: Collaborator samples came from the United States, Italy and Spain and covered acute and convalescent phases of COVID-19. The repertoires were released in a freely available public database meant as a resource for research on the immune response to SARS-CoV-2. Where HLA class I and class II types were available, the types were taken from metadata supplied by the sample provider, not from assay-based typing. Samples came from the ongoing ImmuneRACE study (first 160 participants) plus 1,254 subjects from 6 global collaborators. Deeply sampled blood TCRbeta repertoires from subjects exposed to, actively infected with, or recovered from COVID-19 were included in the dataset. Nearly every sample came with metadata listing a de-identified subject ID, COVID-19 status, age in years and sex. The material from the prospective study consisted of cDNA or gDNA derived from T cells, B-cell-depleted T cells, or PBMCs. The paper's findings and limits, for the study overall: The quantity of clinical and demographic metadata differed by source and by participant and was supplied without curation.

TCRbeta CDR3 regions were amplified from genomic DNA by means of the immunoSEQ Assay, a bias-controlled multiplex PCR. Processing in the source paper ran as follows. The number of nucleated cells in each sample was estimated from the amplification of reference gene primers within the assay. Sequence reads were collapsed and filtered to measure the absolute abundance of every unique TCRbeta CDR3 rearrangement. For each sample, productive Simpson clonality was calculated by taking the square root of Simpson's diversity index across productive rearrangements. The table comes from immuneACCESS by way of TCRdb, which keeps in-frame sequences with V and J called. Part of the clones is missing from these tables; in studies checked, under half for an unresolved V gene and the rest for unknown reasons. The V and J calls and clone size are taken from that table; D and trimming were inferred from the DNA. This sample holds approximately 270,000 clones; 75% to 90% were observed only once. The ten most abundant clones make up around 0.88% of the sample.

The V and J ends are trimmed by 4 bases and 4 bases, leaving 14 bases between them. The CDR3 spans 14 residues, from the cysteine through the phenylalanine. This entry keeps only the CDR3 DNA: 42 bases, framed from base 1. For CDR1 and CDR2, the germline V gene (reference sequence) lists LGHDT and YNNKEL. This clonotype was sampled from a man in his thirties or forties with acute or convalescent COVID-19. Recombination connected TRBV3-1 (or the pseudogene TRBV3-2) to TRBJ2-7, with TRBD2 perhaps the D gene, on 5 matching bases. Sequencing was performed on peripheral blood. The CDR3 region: CASSRLAVPYEQYF. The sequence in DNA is TGTGCCAGCAGCCGGCTAGCAGTACCTTACGAGCAGTACTTC.